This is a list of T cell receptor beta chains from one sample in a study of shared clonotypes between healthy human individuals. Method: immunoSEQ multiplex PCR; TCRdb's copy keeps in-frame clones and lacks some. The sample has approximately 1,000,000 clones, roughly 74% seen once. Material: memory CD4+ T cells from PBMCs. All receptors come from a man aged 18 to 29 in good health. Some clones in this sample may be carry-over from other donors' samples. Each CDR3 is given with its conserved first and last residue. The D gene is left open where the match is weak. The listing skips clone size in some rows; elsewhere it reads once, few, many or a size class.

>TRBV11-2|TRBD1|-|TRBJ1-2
TGTGCCAGCAGCCCATTTGGAGGGGGCGATGGCTACACCTTC
CASSPFGGGDGYTF
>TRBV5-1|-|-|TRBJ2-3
TGCGCCAGCAGCTTGGGCGGGATTGGAGATACGCAGTATTTT
CASSLGGIGDTQYF
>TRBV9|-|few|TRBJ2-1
TGTGCCAGCAGCGTAGGGAGCGGGCCTTACAATGAGCAGTTCTTC
CASSVGSGPYNEQFF
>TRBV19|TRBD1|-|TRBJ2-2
TGTGCCAGTAGAAAATCCCGACAGGGGGCGAACACCGGGGAGCTGTTTTTT
CASRKSRQGANTGELFF
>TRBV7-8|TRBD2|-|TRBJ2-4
TGTGCCAGCAGCTCGGGACTAGCGGGACCGCTAGCCAAAAACATTCAGTACTTC
CASSSGLAGPLAKNIQYF
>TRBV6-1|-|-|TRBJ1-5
TGTGCCAGCAGTGAAAAGATTCATCAGCCCCAGCATTTT
CASSEKIHQPQHF
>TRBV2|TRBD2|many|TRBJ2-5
TGTGCCAGCATCGCGGGTTTAGCGGGGGGTCAAGAGACCCAGTACTTC
CASIAGLAGGQETQYF
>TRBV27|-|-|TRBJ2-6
TGTGCCAGCAGTTTGAGGGTTGGGGGGTCTGGGGCCAACGTCCTGACTTTC
CASSLRVGGSGANVLTF
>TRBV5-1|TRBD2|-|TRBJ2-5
TGCGCCAGCAGCCCCGGACTAGCGGAACTTCAAGAGACCCAGTACTTC
CASSPGLAELQETQYF
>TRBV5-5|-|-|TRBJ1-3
TGTGCCAGCAGCTACAGCCCCTCTGGAAACACCATATATTTT
CASSYSPSGNTIYF
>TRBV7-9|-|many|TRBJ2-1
TGTGCCAGCAGCCCGGGGCGATCGGCCATCTACAATGAGCAGTTCTTC
CASSPGRSAIYNEQFF
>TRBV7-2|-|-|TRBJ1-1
TGTGCCAGCAGCCCCAACCGTCTGAACACTGAAGCTTTCTTT
CASSPNRLNTEAFF
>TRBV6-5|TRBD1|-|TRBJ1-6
TGTGCCAGCAGTTACTCGAACAGGGGAGGTTCACCCCTCCACTTT
CASSYSNRGGSPLHF
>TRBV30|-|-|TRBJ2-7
TGTGCCTGGACCCACCGCCGGGGAAACGAGCAGTACTTC
CAWTHRRGNEQYF
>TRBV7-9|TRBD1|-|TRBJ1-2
TGTGCCAGCAGTCACGACCCGGGACAGGGGGGAAACTATGGCTACACCTTC
CASSHDPGQGGNYGYTF
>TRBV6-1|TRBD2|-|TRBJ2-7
TGTGCCAGTTCCCTAGCGGGAGGCTCCTACGAGCAGTACTTC
CASSLAGGSYEQYF
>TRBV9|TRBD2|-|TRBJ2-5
TGTGCCAGCAGCGGACCGACTAGCGGACGGGAAGAGACCCAGTACTTC
CASSGPTSGREETQYF
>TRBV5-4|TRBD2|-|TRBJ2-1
TGTGCCAGCAGCTTAAAGACTAGCGGGAATGAGCAGTTCTTC
CASSLKTSGNEQFF
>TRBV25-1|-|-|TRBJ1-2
TGTGCCAGCAGTGGGCAGGTGTTGAATGGCTACACCTTC
CASSGQVLNGYTF
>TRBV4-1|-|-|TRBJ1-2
TGCGCCAGCAGCCCGGACAGTGACTATGGCTACACCTTC
CASSPDSDYGYTF
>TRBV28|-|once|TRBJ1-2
TGTGCCAGCAGCCCCCGGACCCCCGAAGGACATGGCTACACCTTC
CASSPRTPEGHGYTF
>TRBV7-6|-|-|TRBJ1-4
TGTGCCAGCAGCCGGCTAGGACAGCTTGAAAAACTGTTTTTT
CASSRLGQLEKLFF
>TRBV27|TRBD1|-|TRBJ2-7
TGTGCCAGCAGGGACAGGGGCTACGAGCAGTACTTC
CASRDRGYEQYF
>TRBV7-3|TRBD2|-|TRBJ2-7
TGTGCCAGCAGCCAACTGACTAGCGGGTCGTCGGAGCAGTACTTC
CASSQLTSGSSEQYF